Listed here is a single T cell receptor (beta chain). No cognate antigen has been identified for it. Per-nucleotide qualities are absent, and no much larger clonotype sits a single base away. The source of the sample is a study of shared clonotypes between healthy human individuals (dated by TCRdb to 2019 to 2021). Describing the broader study: The cohort included a few men and a couple of women between 18 and 49 years of age. Per donor, three plates each were used for CD4 naive and CD4 memory, two for CD8 naive, and one for CD8 memory. To estimate repertoire size and how much clonotypes are shared between individuals, the study performed deep sequencing of blood TCR repertoires from 4 to 6 healthy adults. To increase sequencing depth and limit assay-specific biases, different laboratories used diverse techniques to prepare libraries and sequence TCR repertoires. Between about 0.9 and 9 billion PBMCs per donor were obtained by leukapheresis.

Using the deep immunoSEQ assay, TCR CDR3 regions were amplified from genomic DNA by multiplex PCR. Extracted genomic DNA from each cell subset was spread evenly across all wells of several immunoSEQ 96-well plates, with each plate serving as a replicate. For sorted subsets, each replicate PCR was loaded with roughly 190 ng genomic DNA, equivalent to approximately 27,000 T cell genomes. Purified libraries were measured with a Qubit 3.0 fluorometer, size-checked on a Bioanalyzer 2100, and measured again with the KAPA Library Quantification kit. Every immunoSEQ 96-well plate was sequenced on a separate single-read 150-cycle Illumina NextSeq 550 flow cell. In the source study's methods: Because only junctional sequences without quality scores were contained in the immunoSEQ output, filtering matching that applied to full-length reads could not be performed. Sequences were annotated with PyIR, a Python wrapper for IgBLAST v1.9, using IMGT germline references to assign V/J genes and CDR3. Reads were filtered out if the reads had weak V/J assignments (E-value above 1e-6), no CDR3, stop codons, out-of-frame junctions, or ambiguous translated residues. A V3J clonotype was defined by an identical inferred V gene, J gene, and CDR3 amino acid sequence. To compute the percentage overlap between repertoires, the number of shared unique clonotypes was divided by the size of the smaller repertoire. RTK rarefaction, the Chao1 estimator, and Recon v2.1 estimates of unobserved clonotypes were used to assess repertoire richness. For all TCRbeta clonotypes obtained by the gDNA method from a handful of donors, generation probabilities were computed with OLGA. TCRdb holds this immuneACCESS table with in-frame rearrangements only. Some clones are missing; in checked studies, unresolved V genes explain under half, and the rest has no known cause. The DNA was the basis for D and trimming; V, J and clone size are from that table. Counted in this sample were more than 2,000,000 clones; approximately 93% of them appeared once. Under 0.45% of the sample goes to the ten largest clones.

Via the germline V gene, CDR1 is SGHRS and CDR2 YFSETQ. V loses 5 bases at its end and J loses 7 bases; junction bases beyond the gene matches: 15. The CDR3 covers 15 residues, taking in both the cysteine and the phenylalanine. Here the CDR3 DNA is all that survives: 45 bases in frame from base 1. Healthy HIV-negative adults with no recently reported acute infections or vaccinations were included as donors. All donors were Caucasian adults living in Nashville, Tennessee, USA. Magnetic negative selection was used to enrich CD4+ T cells, after which naive cells were positively selected on CD45RA and the negative fraction became the memory subset. Blood was obtained by leukapheresis, after which PBMCs were separated by Ficoll-Histopaque density gradient centrifugation and cryopreserved in liquid nitrogen vapor phase. Purity and quantity of every magnetically sorted T cell population were checked by analytical flow cytometry. Genomic DNA was isolated from every sorted fraction and measured by UV absorbance on a Nanodrop 2000c.

The full study reports these points: Naive subsets generally had larger estimated clonotype richness than memory subsets. Rarefaction of sorted-subset datasets indicated incomplete sequencing despite the large sequencing depth. Because the study included only a small number of donors, the genetic and exposure-history diversity represented was limited. Only blood was sampled, and tissue TCR repertoires likely differ from those in blood. Sharing across a handful of donors was observed for about 5% of naive CD4, 3% to 3.5% of naive CD8, 2% to 2.5% of memory CD4, and roughly 0.43% of memory CD8 clonotypes. Pairwise subsampling led to the expectation that sequencing depth would affect the degree of clonotype sharing among donors. Compared with non-shared clonotypes, the clonotypes found in all four sorted-subset donors had higher generation probabilities.

This clonotype was sampled from a man between 18 and 35 years old in good health. Some clones in this sample may be carry-over from other donors' samples. The chain was built from TRBV5-1 and TRBJ2-7; 7 middle bases align to TRBD2. Sequences were obtained from naive CD4+ T cells from PBMCs. The cell subset or site label, as the study defines it: CD45RA+ positively selected. The CDR3 in this case is CASSTVGGSGKEQYF. The nucleotides are TGCGCCAGCAGTACCGTGGGAGGGTCGGGGAAGGAGCAGTACTTC. Where the CDR3 stops, the reference TRBV5-1 and TRBJ2-7 genes take over; the full variable domain is KAGVTQTPRYLIKTRGQQVTLSCSPISGHRSVSWYQQTPGQGLQFLFEYFSETQRNKGNFPGRFSGRQFSNSRSEMNVSTLELGDSALYLCASSTVGGSGKEQYFGPGTRLTVT.